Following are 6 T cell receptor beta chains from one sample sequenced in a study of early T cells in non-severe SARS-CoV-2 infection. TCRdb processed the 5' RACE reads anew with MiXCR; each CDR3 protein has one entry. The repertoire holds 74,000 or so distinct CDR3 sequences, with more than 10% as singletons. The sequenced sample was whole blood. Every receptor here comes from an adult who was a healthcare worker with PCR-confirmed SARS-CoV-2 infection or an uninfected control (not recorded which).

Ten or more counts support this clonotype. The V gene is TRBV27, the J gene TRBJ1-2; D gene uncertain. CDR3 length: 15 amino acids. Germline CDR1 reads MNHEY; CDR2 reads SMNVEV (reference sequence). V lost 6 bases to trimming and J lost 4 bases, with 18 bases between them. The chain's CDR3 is CASSPTIDGTYGYTF. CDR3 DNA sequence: TGTGCCAGCAGCCCTACTATCGACGGAACCTATGGCTACACCTTC.

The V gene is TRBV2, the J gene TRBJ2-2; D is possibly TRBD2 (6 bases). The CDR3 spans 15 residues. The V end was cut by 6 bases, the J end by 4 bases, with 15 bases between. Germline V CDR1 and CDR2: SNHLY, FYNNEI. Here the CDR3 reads CASRLGEAFTGELFF. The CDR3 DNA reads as TGTGCCAGCAGGCTGGGGGAGGCGTTCACCGGGGAGCTGTTTTTT.

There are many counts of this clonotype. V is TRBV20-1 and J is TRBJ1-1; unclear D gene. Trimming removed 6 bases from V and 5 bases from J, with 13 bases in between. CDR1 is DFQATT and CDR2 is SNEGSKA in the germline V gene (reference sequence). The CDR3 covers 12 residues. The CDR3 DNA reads TGCAGTGCCGCACGGAGGAAGACTGAAGCTTTCTTT. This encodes CSAARRKTEAFF.

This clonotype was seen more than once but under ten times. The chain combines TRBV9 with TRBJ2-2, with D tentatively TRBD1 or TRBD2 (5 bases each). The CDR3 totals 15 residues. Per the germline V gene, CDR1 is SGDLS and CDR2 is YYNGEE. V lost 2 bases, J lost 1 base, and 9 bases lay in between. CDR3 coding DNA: TGTGCCAGCAGCGTCGGGACCAGGAACACCGGGGAGCTGTTTTTT. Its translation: CASSVGTRNTGELFF.

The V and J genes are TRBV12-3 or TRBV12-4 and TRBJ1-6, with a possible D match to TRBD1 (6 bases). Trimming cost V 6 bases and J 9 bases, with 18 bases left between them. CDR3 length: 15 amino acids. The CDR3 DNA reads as TGTGCCAGCAGGAGTGGGGCACAGGGCTCTTCACCCCTCCACTTT. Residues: CASRSGAQGSSPLHF.

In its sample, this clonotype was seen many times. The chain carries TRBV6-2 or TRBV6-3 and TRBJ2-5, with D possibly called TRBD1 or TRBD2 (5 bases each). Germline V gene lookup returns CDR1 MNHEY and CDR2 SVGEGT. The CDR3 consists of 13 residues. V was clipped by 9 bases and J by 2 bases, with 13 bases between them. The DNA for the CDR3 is TGTGCCAGTGACCGGGGCCGACAAGAGACCCAGTACTTC. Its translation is CASDRGRQETQYF.